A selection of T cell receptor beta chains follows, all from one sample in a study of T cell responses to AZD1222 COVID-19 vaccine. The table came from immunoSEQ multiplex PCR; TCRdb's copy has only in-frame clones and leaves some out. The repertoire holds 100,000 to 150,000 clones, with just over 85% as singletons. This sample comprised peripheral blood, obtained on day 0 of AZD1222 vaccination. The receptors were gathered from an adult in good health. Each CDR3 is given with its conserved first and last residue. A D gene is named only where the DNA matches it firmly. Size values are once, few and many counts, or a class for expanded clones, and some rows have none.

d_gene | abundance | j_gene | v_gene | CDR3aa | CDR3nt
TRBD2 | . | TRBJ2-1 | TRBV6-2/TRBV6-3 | CASSRHGTSGSLFF | TGTGCCAGCAGTCGCCATGGGACTAGCGGGAGTCTGTTCTTC
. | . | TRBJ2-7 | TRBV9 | CASSPGANPKHEQYF | TGTGCCAGCAGCCCCGGGGCTAACCCTAAACACGAGCAGTACTTC
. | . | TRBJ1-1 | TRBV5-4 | CASSSDQNHPSRGSAFF | TGTGCCAGCAGCTCCGATCAGAATCACCCTTCACGCGGTTCGGCTTTCTTT
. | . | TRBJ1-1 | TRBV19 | CASSIRAQGRFMNTEAFF | TGTGCCAGTAGTATAAGGGCACAGGGAAGATTCATGAACACTGAAGCTTTCTTT
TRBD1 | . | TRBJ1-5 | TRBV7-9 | CASSLGSGTGGEPQHF | TGTGCCAGCAGCTTAGGTTCTGGGACAGGGGGCGAGCCCCAGCATTTT
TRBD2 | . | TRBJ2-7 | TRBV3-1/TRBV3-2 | CASSPRGGDPSYEQYF | TGTGCCAGCAGCCCTCGGGGGGGGGACCCCTCTTACGAGCAGTACTTC
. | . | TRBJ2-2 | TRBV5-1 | CASSLPGGYTGELFF | TGCGCCAGCAGCTTACCCGGGGGATACACCGGGGAGCTGTTTTTT
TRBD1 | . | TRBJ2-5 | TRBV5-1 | CASSLAGQVQETQYF | TGCGCCAGCAGCTTGGCCGGACAGGTCCAAGAGACCCAGTACTTC
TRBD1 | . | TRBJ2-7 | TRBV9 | CASSVSGTGQDEQYF | TGTGCCAGCAGCGTCTCCGGGACAGGGCAGGACGAGCAGTACTTC
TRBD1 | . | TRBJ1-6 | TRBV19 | CASSALTGNNSPLHF | TGTGCCAGTAGTGCCTTGACAGGGAATAATTCACCCCTCCACTTT
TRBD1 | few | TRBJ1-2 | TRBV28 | CASTAAEQGNYGYTF | TGTGCCAGCACCGCCGCCGAACAGGGGAACTATGGCTACACCTTC
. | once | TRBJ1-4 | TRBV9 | CASSVGLGSNEKLFF | TGTGCCAGCAGCGTAGGATTGGGCTCTAATGAAAAACTGTTTTTT
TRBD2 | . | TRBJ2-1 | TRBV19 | CASSIDRVAGVTQFF | TGTGCCAGTAGTATAGATCGAGTAGCGGGAGTAACGCAGTTCTTC
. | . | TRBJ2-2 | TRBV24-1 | CATRDQNTGELFF | TGTGCCACCAGGGACCAGAACACCGGGGAGCTGTTTTTT
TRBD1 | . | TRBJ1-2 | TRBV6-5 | CASTPGTGHIGYTF | TGTGCCAGCACCCCTGGGACAGGGCATATTGGCTACACCTTC
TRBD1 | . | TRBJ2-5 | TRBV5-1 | CASSFGDRAQETQYF | TGCGCCAGCAGCTTTGGTGACAGGGCACAAGAGACCCAGTACTTC
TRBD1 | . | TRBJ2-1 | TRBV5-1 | CASSPDRGASNEQFF | TGCGCCAGCAGTCCGGACAGGGGAGCGTCCAATGAGCAGTTCTTC
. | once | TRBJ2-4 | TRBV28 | CASSLEGWNIQYF | TGTGCCAGCAGTTTGGAGGGGTGGAACATTCAGTACTTC
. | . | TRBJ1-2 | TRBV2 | CASAQSRGADYGYTF | TGTGCCAGCGCCCAAAGCCGGGGGGCAGACTATGGCTACACCTTC
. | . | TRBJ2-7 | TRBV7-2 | CASSFTGLYEQYF | TGTGCCAGCAGCTTCACGGGGCTTTACGAGCAGTACTTC
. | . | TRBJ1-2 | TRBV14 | CASSQDSGSKGGYTF | TGTGCCAGCAGCCAAGATTCCGGGAGCAAGGGAGGCTACACCTTC
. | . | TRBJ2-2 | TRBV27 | CASSPRQAIGELFF | TGTGCCAGCAGTCCACGACAGGCTATCGGGGAGCTGTTTTTT
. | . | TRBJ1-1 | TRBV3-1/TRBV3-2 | CASSQEREIGAFF | TGTGCCAGCAGCCAAGAAAGGGAGATCGGAGCTTTCTTT
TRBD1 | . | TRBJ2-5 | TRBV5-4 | CASTWGSGGRETQYF | TGTGCCAGCACCTGGGGATCAGGGGGCAGGGAGACCCAGTACTTC
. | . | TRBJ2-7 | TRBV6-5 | CASKTQGQVYEQYF | TGTGCCAGCAAGACCCAAGGCCAAGTATACGAGCAGTACTTC
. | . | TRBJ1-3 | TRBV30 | CAWSQGTPLAGNTIYF | TGTGCCTGGAGCCAAGGGACACCCCTTGCTGGAAACACCATATATTTT
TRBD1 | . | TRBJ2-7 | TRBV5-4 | CASSSLGQGNTYEQYF | TGTGCCAGCAGCTCCCTCGGACAGGGTAATACCTACGAGCAGTACTTC
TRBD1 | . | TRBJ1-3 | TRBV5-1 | CASSLQGTDTIYF | TGCGCCAGCAGCTTACAGGGGACGGACACCATATATTTT
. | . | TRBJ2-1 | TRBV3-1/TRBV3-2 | CASSQVNLPTNEQFF | TGTGCCAGCAGCCAAGTGAACCTACCCACGAATGAGCAGTTCTTC
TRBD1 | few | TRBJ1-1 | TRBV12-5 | CASGFQGQGRGVSEAFF | TGTGCTAGTGGTTTCCAAGGACAGGGGCGAGGGGTATCTGAAGCTTTCTTT
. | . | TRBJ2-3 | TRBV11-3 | CASSLARGRRTDTQYF | TGTGCCAGCAGCTTAGCCCGTGGGAGGCGGACAGATACGCAGTATTTT